This section outlines one T cell receptor beta chain sequence together with its context. The target antigen is unknown. Trimming cost V 6 bases and J 5 bases, with 16 bases left between them. The CDR3 is 14 residues long. Germline V gene lookup returns CDR1 LNHDA and CDR2 SQIVND (reference sequence). Donors likely had unrecorded immune exposures despite being nominally healthy when sampled. The data belong to a study of cytomegalovirus exposure and HLA in healthy donors. Notes on the study in general: There were 150 to 200 TCR beta chains listed as cytomegalovirus-associated. A missense variant in DCLRE1C was later tied to TCR beta V- and J-gene trimming. Certain sequence variants were highly shared and formed a cluster, and this cluster was likely a sequencing artifact.

The PCR employed 60 Vbeta primers together with 13 Jbeta primers. The method was immunoSEQ multiplex PCR; TCRdb's version includes in-frame clones alone and lacks a portion of them. The sample consists of around 280,000 clones, over 85% of them appearing once. Material: PBMCs. V is TRBV19 and J is TRBJ1-1; no clear D. The source of this sequence is a woman aged 18-29 years in good health and CMV-seronegative. In DNA, the CDR3 is TGTGCCAGTAGCTTAACTAGGGTGGGTACTGAAGCTTTCTTT. This translates into CASSLTRVGTEAFF.